This T cell receptor (beta chain) was recorded in a study of shared clonotypes between healthy human individuals. Study observations and caveats: Non-shared clonotypes had lower generation probabilities than clonotypes shared by all four sorted-subset donors. The study's rarefaction showed incomplete sorted-subset sequencing despite large depth.

Germline assignment: CDR1 SGHRS and CDR2 YFSETQ. The CDR3 length is 16 residues. Trimming left V 4 bases short and J 0 bases short, with 17 bases between. Generated by immunoSEQ multiplex PCR, the TCRdb table keeps only in-frame clones and is missing some. The sample has roughly 1,800,000 clones; about 95% are singletons. On this clone itself: What it binds is not known.

Selected positively for CCR7 and CD45RO-negative, naive CD8 cells excluded terminally differentiated effector memory CD45RA+ cells. Specimen: naive CD8+ T cells sorted from blood. The rearrangement links TRBV5-1 to TRBJ2-7; D perhaps matches TRBD1 (5 bases). This TCR derives from a man aged 18 to 30 in good health. CDR3 protein: CASSLDDRKGSYEQYF. CDR3 DNA sequence: TGCGCCAGCAGCCTGGACGACAGAAAAGGCTCCTACGAGCAGTACTTC.